Presented here are 27 T cell receptor beta chains from one specimen sequenced in a study of shared clonotypes between healthy human individuals. Method: immunoSEQ multiplex PCR; TCRdb's copy keeps in-frame clones and lacks some. The table has 1.6 million or so clones, 98% seen once; the top ten hold 0.3% to 0.45%. The sample comprised naive CD4+ T cells sorted from blood. The subset: CD45RA+ positively selected. These receptors all come from a man aged 25-40 years in good health.

Points on this clone: Other DNA sequences in the sample encode the same CDR3. The V gene is TRBV14, the J gene TRBJ2-7, with 13 bases matching TRBD2. This CDR3 comprises 15 residues. Germline V gives CDR1 SGHDN, CDR2 FVKESK. The trim removed 1 base at V and 3 bases at J, leaving 0 bases unmatched. The CDR3 coding sequence is TGTGCCAGCAGCCAAGGACTAGCGGGGGGCTACGAGCAGTACTTC. Translating gives CASSQGLAGGYEQYF.

The gene calls are TRBV6-4 and TRBJ2-7; TRBD2 matches at 9 bases. V shed 2 bases, J shed 2 bases, and the junction held 7 bases outside the gene matches. The CDR3 totals 16 residues. The V gene's germline CDR1 is MRHNA and CDR2 SNTAGT. The CDR3 region is CASSDGDLAGPYEQYF. The CDR3 DNA reads TGTGCCAGCAGTGACGGGGATCTAGCGGGGCCCTACGAGCAGTACTTC.

The count of this clone is one. The identical CDR3 is also encoded by other nucleotide sequences in the sample. The chain uses TRBV18 and TRBJ2-5; no definite D call. The germline gives CDR1 KGHSH, CDR2 LQKENI. V gave up 5 bases and J gave up 1 base, with 5 bases separating them. The CDR3 is 12 amino acids. The CDR3, as DNA: TGTGCCAGCTCAAATCTCCAAGAGACCCAGTACTTC. It is translated as CASSNLQETQYF. Using reference TRBV18 and TRBJ2-5 for the parts outside the CDR3, the full variable domain is NAGVMQNPRHLVRRRGQEARLRCSPMKGHSHVYWYRQLPEEGLKFMVYLQKENIIDESGMPKERFSAEFPKEGPSILRIQQVVRGDSAAYFCASSNLQETQYFGPGTRLLVL.

This chain joins TRBV9 and TRBJ2-7; 7 bases fit TRBD2. V gave up 0 bases and J gave up 2 bases; unmatched junction bases: 8. This CDR3 has 16 residues. Germline values: CDR1 SGDLS, CDR2 YYNGEE. The CDR3 DNA reads TGTGCCAGCAGCGTAGGGAGCACCCGGGGGGCCTACGAGCAGTACTTC. It encodes CASSVGSTRGAYEQYF.

This chain joins TRBV6-1 and TRBJ1-3; the match to TRBD1 covers 8 bases. J gave up 0 bases and V 2 bases, and 12 bases lay outside the gene matches. Germline-derived CDR1 and CDR2 are MNHNS and SASEGT. The CDR3 runs to 19 residues. As DNA, the CDR3 is TGTGCCAGCAGTGAAAAGTTTGGGGACAGGAAAAACTCTGGAAACACCATATATTTT. Translation gives CASSEKFGDRKNSGNTIYF.

The chain combines TRBV7-9 with TRBJ2-5; 7 nucleotides agree with TRBD2. The length of the CDR3 is 15 residues. V lost 2 bases and J lost 3; bases outside the gene matches: 6. Per the germline V gene, CDR1 is SEHNR and CDR2 is FQNEAQ (reference sequence). This chain's CDR3 is CASSLKIRGEETQYF. CDR3 in DNA: TGTGCCAGCAGCTTAAAAATCCGGGGGGAAGAGACCCAGTACTTC.

This rearrangement joins TRBV4-2 to TRBJ1-5; D remains ambiguous. Germline V gene sequence: CDR1 LGHNA, CDR2 YNFKEQ. This CDR3 region has 14 residues. V dropped 0 bases and J dropped 4 bases, with 7 bases sitting between them. The CDR3 is CASSQEAANQPQHF. Written as DNA, the CDR3 is TGTGCCAGCAGCCAAGAGGCTGCGAATCAGCCCCAGCATTTT.

In DNA, the CDR3 is TGTGCCAGCAGTACAGTAGCCAAAAACATTCAGTACTTC. Residues: CASSTVAKNIQYF. The chain carries TRBV27 and TRBJ2-4, with D unclear. The CDR3 spans 13 residues. Germline CDR1 MNHEY, CDR2 SMNVEV (reference sequence). The V gene lost 5 bases and the J gene lost 0 bases, with 5 bases spanning the gap.

This chain's CDR3 is CASSGGRENTEAFF. Here the CDR3 DNA reads TGTGCCAGCAGTGGAGGCAGGGAGAACACTGAAGCTTTCTTT. The chain is built from TRBV6-4 and TRBJ1-1; D might be TRBD1 (5 bases). Germline V gene lookup returns CDR1 MRHNA and CDR2 SNTAGT. CDR3 length: 14 amino acids. Between the trimmed V and J ends, which lost 4 bases and 1 base, there was a span of 10 bases.

This rearrangement joins TRBV18 to TRBJ1-2; 7 bases match TRBD1. The CDR3 consists of 15 residues. Losses at the gene ends were 0 bases for V and 7 bases for J; bases not matched to a gene: 8. Germline V CDR1 and CDR2: KGHSH, LQKENI. The CDR3 reads CASSPPGRGRFGYTF. The CDR3 nucleotides are TGTGCCAGCTCACCACCCGGGAGGGGGCGCTTTGGCTACACCTTC.

The chain couples TRBV5-1 to TRBJ1-1, with D perhaps matching TRBD1 (6 bases). The CDR3 is 12 amino acids. Germline V gene sequence: CDR1 SGHRS, CDR2 YFSETQ. Trimming removed 4 bases at V and 9 bases at J, with 13 bases between. The CDR3 nucleotides read TGCGCCAGCAGCGCGGACAGAGATAAAGCTTTCTTT. This codes for CASSADRDKAFF.

The chain uses TRBV7-8 and TRBJ1-5; no definite D call. This CDR3 has 15 residues. CDR1 and CDR2 (germline): SGHVS, FQNEAQ. Between the trimmed V and J ends, which lost 6 bases and 0 bases, there was a span of 12 bases. CDR3 sequence reads: CASSLVGNSNQPQHF. For the CDR3, the DNA is TGTGCCAGCAGTCTAGTGGGGAATAGCAATCAGCCCCAGCATTTT. The whole variable domain, remainder taken from reference TRBV7-8 and TRBJ1-5, is GAGVSQSPRYKVAKRGQDVALRCDPISGHVSLFWYQQALGQGPEFLTYFQNEAQLDKSGLPSDRFFAERPEGSVSTLKIQRTQQEDSAVYLCASSLVGNSNQPQHFGDGTRLSIL.

This chain joins TRBV23-1 and TRBJ1-1, with D perhaps TRBD1 (5 bases). TRBV23-1 is treated as an ORF (open reading frame) with a function not yet certain. V was trimmed by 1 base and J by 1 base, leaving 13 bases between them. CDR3 length: 16 amino acids. The CDR3 is CASSQFGGNRNTEAFF. The CDR3 coding sequence is TGCGCCAGCAGTCAATTCGGGGGGAACCGGAACACTGAAGCTTTCTTT.

This chain links TRBV5-1 with TRBJ1-1, with 7 nucleotides matching TRBD1. V lost 3 bases, J lost 0 bases, and 2 bases stayed unmatched. This CDR3 contains 14 residues. CDR1 is SGHRS and CDR2 is YFSETQ in the germline V gene. CDR3 coding DNA: TGCGCCAGCAGCTGGGACAGTGTGAACACTGAAGCTTTCTTT. Protein sequence: CASSWDSVNTEAFF.

V is TRBV13 and J is TRBJ2-3, with TRBD2 matching 10 bases. In germline, CDR1 is PRHDT, CDR2 FYEKMQ (reference sequence). The CDR3 totals 18 residues. Unmatched junction bases numbered 13, after V lost 5 bases and J lost 2 bases. CDR3 sequence: CASSPFLAGEVFTDTQYF. In DNA form, the CDR3 reads TGTGCCAGCAGCCCCTTCCTAGCGGGAGAGGTGTTCACAGATACGCAGTATTTT. The whole variable domain, remainder taken from reference TRBV13 and TRBJ2-3, is AAGVIQSPRHLIKEKRETATLKCYPIPRHDTVYWYQQGPGQDPQFLISFYEKMQSDKGSIPDRFSAQQFSDYHSELNMSSLELGDSALYFCASSPFLAGEVFTDTQYFGPGTRLTVL.

V is TRBV9 and J is TRBJ2-3; perhaps TRBD2 as D (6 bases). V lost 0 bases, J lost 4 bases, and 9 bases lay in between. CDR1 SGDLS and CDR2 YYNGEE come from the germline V gene. This CDR3 contains 14 residues. For the CDR3, the DNA is TGTGCCAGCAGCGTAGAGGCTAGCGCAGATACGCAGTATTTT. Its protein is CASSVEASADTQYF. Drawing the rest from reference TRBV9 and TRBJ2-3, the complete variable domain is DSGVTQTPKHLITATGQRVTLRCSPRSGDLSVYWYQQSLDQGLQFLIQYYNGEERAKGNILERFSAQQFPDLHSELNLSSLELGDSALYFCASSVEASADTQYFGPGTRLTVL.

This chain links TRBV19 with TRBJ2-1; D perhaps matches TRBD2 (5 bases). Germline values: CDR1 LNHDA, CDR2 SQIVND (reference sequence). Trimming shortened V by 1 base and J by 2 bases, and 6 bases separated the two germline ends. CDR3 length equals 14 residues. CDR3 coding DNA: TGTGCCAGTAGTATAGGCGGGCCCTACAATGAGCAGTTCTTC. Its protein product is CASSIGGPYNEQFF.

The chain joins TRBV6-6 to TRBJ2-7, with D perhaps matching TRBD1 (5 bases). The V end lost 6 bases, the J end lost 2 bases, and 14 bases lay between the germline ends. Germline V lookup: CDR1 MNHNY, CDR2 SVGAGI (reference sequence). The CDR3 is 14 amino acids. Here the CDR3 reads CASRKGVGTYEQYF. In DNA form, the CDR3 reads TGTGCCAGCAGAAAAGGGGTTGGGACCTACGAGCAGTACTTC.

The rearrangement links TRBV15 to TRBJ2-1, with 9 bases aligning to TRBD1. The length of the CDR3 is 15 residues. Germline V CDR1 and CDR2: LNHNV, YYDKDF (reference sequence). Germline trimming cut 2 bases from V and 7 bases from J; bases unmatched to any gene: 6. The CDR3 nucleotides read TGTGCCACCAGCAGACCTGGACAGGGGTGGAATGAGCAGTTCTTC. The encoded protein is CATSRPGQGWNEQFF.

This clone was seen once. This chain joins TRBV5-1 and TRBJ2-7; 9 bases agree with TRBD1. CDR1 is SGHRS, CDR2 YFSETQ, per germline. This CDR3 region has 18 residues. V dropped 1 base and J dropped 6; count of bases not matched to a gene: 17. The CDR3 sequence is CASSLHGQGWGGEGEQYF. CDR3 nucleotide sequence: TGCGCCAGCAGCTTGCATGGACAGGGGTGGGGCGGGGAAGGCGAGCAGTACTTC.

This chain connects TRBV2 to TRBJ2-5; tentatively, D is TRBD1 or TRBD2 (5 bases each). This CDR3 spans 16 amino acids. Trimming left V 6 bases short and J 1 base short, with 18 bases between. The V gene's germline CDR1 is SNHLY and CDR2 FYNNEI. In DNA, the CDR3 is TGTGCCAGCAGCTGGGGGTCGGCAGCCCCCCAAGAGACCCAGTACTTC. It translates to CASSWGSAAPQETQYF. Filled out from reference TRBV2 and TRBJ2-5, the complete variable domain reads EPEVTQTPSHQVTQMGQEVILRCVPISNHLYFYWYRQILGQKVEFLVSFYNNEISEKSEIFDDQFSVERPDGSNFTLKIRSTKLEDSAMYFCASSWGSAAPQETQYFGPGTRLLVL.

The chain employs TRBV5-1 and TRBJ2-6; D is undetermined. The germline V and J ends were trimmed by 1 base and 0 bases, with 8 bases remaining between them. Germline V CDR1 and CDR2: SGHRS, YFSETQ. The CDR3 has 16 amino acids. CDR3 in DNA: TGCGCCAGCAGCTTGTCCTCTCCCTCTGGGGCCAACGTCCTGACTTTC. This gives the protein CASSLSSPSGANVLTF.

This clone was counted once. The genes are TRBV6-1 and TRBJ2-2; 10 nucleotides agree with TRBD2. V shed 10 bases, J shed 7 bases, and the junction held 9 bases outside the gene matches. The CDR3 spans 14 residues. CDR1 and CDR2 from the germline V gene are MNHNS and SASEGT. The DNA for the CDR3 is TGTGCCACCGTAACTAGCGGGATTATCGGGGAGCTGTTTTTT. Translating gives CATVTSGIIGELFF.

This chain links TRBV4-2 with TRBJ1-5; 10 bases map to TRBD1. This CDR3 has 18 amino acids. In germline, CDR1 is LGHNA, CDR2 YNFKEQ. With V trimmed by 6 bases and J by 7 bases, 18 bases remained unmatched. CDR3: CASRYHIPGQGIEQPQHF. The DNA for the CDR3 is TGTGCCAGCAGATACCATATACCGGGACAGGGGATAGAACAGCCCCAGCATTTT.

The rearrangement joins TRBV27 to TRBJ2-3; D tentatively fits TRBD1 or TRBD2 (6 bases each). This CDR3 is 14 amino acids long. From germline, CDR1 is MNHEY and CDR2 SMNVEV (reference sequence). The V end was cut by 3 bases, the J end by 4 bases, with 11 bases between. The CDR3 is CASSLRGGSDTQYF. CDR3 bases: TGTGCCAGCAGTTTGAGAGGGGGGTCAGATACGCAGTATTTT.

The chain uses TRBV7-2 and TRBJ2-3; no firm D call. Trimming left V 5 bases short and J 6 bases short, with 15 bases between. Germline lookup yields CDR1 SGHTA and CDR2 FQGNSA. The CDR3 totals 14 residues. This CDR3 is CASSLALRSDTQYF. The CDR3 nucleotides read TGTGCCAGCAGCCTTGCCTTGAGGTCGGATACGCAGTATTTT.

The J gene is TRBJ2-1, the V gene TRBV2; 10 nucleotides align to TRBD2. V dropped 8 bases and J dropped 6; count of bases not matched to a gene: 7. The CDR3 runs 14 residues. Germline V lookup: CDR1 SNHLY, CDR2 FYNNEI. The DNA of the CDR3 is TGTGCCAGCGCTGCTAGCGGGAGACTCAATGAGCAGTTCTTC. It encodes CASAASGRLNEQFF.